The 14 T cell receptor beta chains in this list originate from one sample, sequenced in a study of Ad26.COV2.S vaccination and SARS-CoV-2 variants. TCRdb keeps only in-frame clones here, not all; method: immunoSEQ multiplex PCR. The sample includes 350,000 to 400,000 clones, approximately 90% of them seen just once. Treatment meaning: around 19 received Ad26.COV2.S at low or high dose, single or two shots; a few received placebo; per-sample allocation not given. The samples date from day 63 after the first vaccine or placebo injection. The input for sequencing was peripheral blood, taken in a trial of Ad26.COV2.S vaccine versus placebo. These TCRs come from a person between 18 and 65 years old who received the Ad26.COV2.S COVID-19 vaccine or a placebo.

The chain couples TRBV12-3 or TRBV12-4 to TRBJ2-3; no clear D gene. V was cut by 7 bases and J by 1 base, with 6 bases left in between. This CDR3 region has 12 residues. CDR3 coding DNA: TGTGCCAGCAACATGGGCACAGATACGCAGTATTTT. Protein product: CASNMGTDTQYF.

The V gene is TRBV5-1, the J gene TRBJ2-7; 8 positions agree with TRBD2. CDR3 length: 14 residues. V lost 4 bases and J lost 6; bases outside the gene matches: 9. Germline lookup yields CDR1 SGHRS and CDR2 YFSETQ. CDR3 DNA sequence: TGCGCCAGCAGCCCCCGGACTAGCTGGGGCGAGCAGTACTTC. Amino acids: CASSPRTSWGEQYF. Full variable domain (remainder filled in from reference TRBV5-1 and TRBJ2-7): KAGVTQTPRYLIKTRGQQVTLSCSPISGHRSVSWYQQTPGQGLQFLFEYFSETQRNKGNFPGRFSGRQFSNSRSEMNVSTLELGDSALYLCASSPRTSWGEQYFGPGTRLTVT.

In its sample, this clone was seen a few times. CDR3 region: CASSLTGPGNTIYF. The DNA for the CDR3 is TGCGCCAGCAGCTTGACAGGGCCTGGAAACACCATATATTTT. The J gene is TRBJ1-3, the V gene TRBV5-1; a weak D match, TRBD1 (6 bases). The V gene's germline CDR1 is SGHRS and CDR2 YFSETQ. The CDR3 covers 14 residues. Trimming took off 1 base at V and 2 bases at J, with 7 bases between the two ends.

The chain has TRBV4-2 and TRBJ2-1; 9 nucleotides align to TRBD2. CDR1 and CDR2 from the germline V gene are LGHNA and YNFKEQ. Trimming at V came to 3 bases and at J to 0 bases, leaving 0 bases not matched to a gene. The length of the CDR3 is 15 residues. The CDR3 here is CASSHSGGSYNEQFF. The CDR3 DNA is TGTGCCAGCAGCCATAGCGGGGGCTCCTACAATGAGCAGTTCTTC.

CDR3 in amino acids: CASTKTGRLRQPQHF. CDR3 in DNA: TGTGCCAGCACCAAAACAGGGAGGTTGCGTCAGCCCCAGCATTTT. The gene calls are TRBV28 and TRBJ1-5; D may be TRBD1 (6 bases). Germline V gene lookup returns CDR1 MDHEN and CDR2 SYDVKM. V lost 7 bases and J 6 bases, leaving 19 bases between the germline ends. The length of the CDR3 is 15 residues.

The J gene is TRBJ1-2, the V gene TRBV6-1; D remains unclear. Germline V gives CDR1 MNHNS, CDR2 SASEGT. The CDR3 sequence is 12 residues long. Trimming left V 2 bases short and J 8 bases short, with 9 bases between. The DNA for the CDR3 is TGTGCCAGCAGTGAATCGGGGAACGGCTACACCTTC. Protein: CASSESGNGYTF.

The table lists this clone with a few counts. The rearrangement uses TRBV29-1 and TRBJ2-2; 10 bases map to TRBD2. Germline CDR1 SQVTM, CDR2 ANQGSEA. The CDR3 has 15 residues. Trimming removed 4 bases from V and 0 bases from J; junction bases left unmatched: 2. The CDR3 spells CSVVGLAANTGELFF. Here the CDR3 DNA reads TGCAGCGTTGTCGGACTAGCGGCGAACACCGGGGAGCTGTTTTTT.

The chain recombines TRBV4-1 with TRBJ2-2; 11 positions agree with TRBD2. Looked up from germline, CDR1 is MGHRA and CDR2 is YSYEKL. The J segment lost 2 bases and the V segment lost 0 bases, leaving 5 bases of the junction unmatched. This CDR3 comprises 18 residues. As DNA, the CDR3 is TGCGCCAGCAGCCAAGAAGGTGGACTAGCGGGTAACACCGGGGAGCTGTTTTTT. Translation gives CASSQEGGLAGNTGELFF.

This chain links TRBV29-1 with TRBJ2-2; 9 nucleotides align to TRBD2. The V segment lost 5 bases and the J segment 6 bases; nucleotides outside the gene matches: 13. The CDR3 is 16 residues long. Germline V gene sequence: CDR1 SQVTM, CDR2 ANQGSEA. CDR3 sequence reads: CSVSQTLAGVAGELFF. The CDR3, as DNA: TGCAGCGTTAGCCAAACACTAGCGGGTGTGGCCGGGGAGCTGTTTTTT.

The gene calls are TRBV28 and TRBJ1-4, with D possibly TRBD1 on 6 matching bases. V shed 7 bases and J shed 4 bases, with 19 bases lying between them. The CDR3 is 16 residues long. The V gene's germline CDR1 is MDHEN and CDR2 SYDVKM. In nucleotides, the CDR3 is TGTGCCAGCACCCCGTCGGGGGGCCGCCTTAATGAAAAACTGTTTTTT. This sequence encodes CASTPSGGRLNEKLFF.

The chain employs TRBV30 and TRBJ1-5, with 9 positions matching TRBD1. This CDR3 has 15 residues. Trimming took 5 bases from V and 1 from J; bases not matched to a gene: 6. Germline CDR1 is GTSNPN and CDR2 is SVGIG (reference sequence). CDR3 loop: CAWGQGSSSNQPQHF. CDR3 DNA sequence: TGTGCCTGGGGACAGGGGTCGTCGAGCAATCAGCCCCAGCATTTT.

The chain joins TRBV11-3 to TRBJ2-7; 11 bases agree with TRBD1. With V trimmed by 4 bases and J by 5 bases, 13 bases remained unmatched. The CDR3 length is 17 residues. CDR1 is SGHNT and CDR2 is YENEEA in the germline V gene. The CDR3 sequence: CASSWSGRDRGMNEQYF. CDR3 bases: TGTGCCAGCAGCTGGTCGGGTAGGGACAGGGGGATGAACGAGCAGTACTTC.

The chain employs TRBV15 and TRBJ2-3; 10 nucleotides match TRBD2. With 0 bases clipped from V and 4 bases from J, the junction kept 10 bases outside the gene matches. CDR1 and CDR2 (germline): LNHNV, YYDKDF (reference sequence). CDR3 size: 18 residues. CDR3 sequence: CATSRDPQRAGGADTQYF. CDR3 DNA sequence: TGTGCCACCAGCAGAGATCCGCAGCGAGCGGGAGGGGCAGATACGCAGTATTTT.

The V and J genes are TRBV27 and TRBJ2-1; TRBD2 agrees at 13 bases. There are 21 residues in the CDR3. Germline lookup yields CDR1 MNHEY and CDR2 SMNVEV (reference sequence). V gave up 2 bases and J gave up 1 base; unmatched junction bases: 14. CDR3 nucleotide sequence: TGTGCCAGCAGTTTAGTTCCCGGGACTAGCGGGAATATAGGGTCCTACAATGAGCAGTTCTTC. This encodes CASSLVPGTSGNIGSYNEQFF.